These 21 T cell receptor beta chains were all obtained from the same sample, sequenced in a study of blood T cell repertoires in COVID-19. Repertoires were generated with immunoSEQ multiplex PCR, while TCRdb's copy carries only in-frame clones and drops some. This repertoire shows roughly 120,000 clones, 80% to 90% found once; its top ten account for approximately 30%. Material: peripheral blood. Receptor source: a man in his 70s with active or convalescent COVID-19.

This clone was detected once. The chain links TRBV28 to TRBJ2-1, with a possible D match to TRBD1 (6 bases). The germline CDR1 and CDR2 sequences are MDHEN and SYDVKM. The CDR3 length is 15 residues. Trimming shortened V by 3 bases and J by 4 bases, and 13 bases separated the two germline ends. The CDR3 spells CASSFGTPRYNEQFF. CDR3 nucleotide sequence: TGTGCCAGCAGTTTTGGGACACCGCGGTACAATGAGCAGTTCTTC.

The chain's CDR3 is CASSPQVYNEQFF. CDR3 coding DNA: TGTGCCAGCAGTCCCCAGGTTTACAATGAGCAGTTCTTC. This chain links TRBV27 with TRBJ2-1; D not resolved. This CDR3 is built from 13 residues. Germline assignment: CDR1 MNHEY and CDR2 SMNVEV (reference sequence). Trimming took 5 bases from V and 4 from J, leaving 9 bases between them.

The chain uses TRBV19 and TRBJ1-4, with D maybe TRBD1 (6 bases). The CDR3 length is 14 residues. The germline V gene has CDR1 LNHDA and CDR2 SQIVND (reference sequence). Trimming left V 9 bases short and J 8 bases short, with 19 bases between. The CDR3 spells CASTWDTEREKLFF. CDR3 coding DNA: TGTGCCAGCACCTGGGACACCGAGAGGGAAAAACTGTTTTTT.

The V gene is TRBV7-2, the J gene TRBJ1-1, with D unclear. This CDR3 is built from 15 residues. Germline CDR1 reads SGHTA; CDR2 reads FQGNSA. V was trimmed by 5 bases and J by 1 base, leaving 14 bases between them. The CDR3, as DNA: TGTGCCAGCAGCCCCGTGGAGGGCTCGAACACTGAAGCTTTCTTT. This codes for CASSPVEGSNTEAFF. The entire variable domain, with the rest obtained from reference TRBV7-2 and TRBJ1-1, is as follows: GAGVSQSPSNKVTEKGKDVELRCDPISGHTALYWYRQSLGQGLEFLIYFQGNSAPDKSGLPSDRFSAERTGGSVSTLTIQRTQQEDSAVYLCASSPVEGSNTEAFFGQGTRLTVV.

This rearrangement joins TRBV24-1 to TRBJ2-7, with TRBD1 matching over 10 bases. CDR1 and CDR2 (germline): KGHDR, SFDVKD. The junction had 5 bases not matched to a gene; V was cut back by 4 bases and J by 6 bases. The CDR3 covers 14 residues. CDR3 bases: TGTGCCACCAGTGAACGGGACAGGGGTTCCGAGCAGTACTTC. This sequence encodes CATSERDRGSEQYF.

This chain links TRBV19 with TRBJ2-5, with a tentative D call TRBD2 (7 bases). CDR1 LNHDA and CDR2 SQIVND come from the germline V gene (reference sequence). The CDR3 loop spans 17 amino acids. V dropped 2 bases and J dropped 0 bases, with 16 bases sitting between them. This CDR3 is CASSIPGGGADQETQYF. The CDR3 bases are TGTGCCAGTAGTATACCGGGCGGGGGCGCGGACCAAGAGACCCAGTACTTC.

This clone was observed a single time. The CDR3 loop reads CASSLWDRINQPQHF. CDR3 coding DNA: TGTGCCAGCAGTTTATGGGACAGGATCAATCAGCCCCAGCATTTT. The chain recombines TRBV28 with TRBJ1-5; 7 bases are a match to TRBD1. The CDR3 is 15 amino acids. V was pared by 0 bases and J by 3 bases, with 2 bases of the junction left unmatched. Germline CDR1 and CDR2: MDHEN and SYDVKM.

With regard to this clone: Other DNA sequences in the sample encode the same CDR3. CDR3 protein: CASTPSGTDTQYF. DNA for the CDR3: TGTGCCAGTACCCCATCGGGGACAGATACGCAGTATTTT. The rearrangement joins TRBV19 to TRBJ2-3, with D perhaps TRBD2 (5 bases). CDR3 length equals 13 residues. Germline CDR1 reads LNHDA; CDR2 reads SQIVND (reference sequence). Deletions cut 7 bases from V and 3 bases from J, with 11 bases between.

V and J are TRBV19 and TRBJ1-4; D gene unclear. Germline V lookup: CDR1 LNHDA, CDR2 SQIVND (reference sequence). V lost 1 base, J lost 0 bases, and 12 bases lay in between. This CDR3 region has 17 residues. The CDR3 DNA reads TGTGCCAGTAGTATAGGGAGGGCACCTGCAACTAATGAAAAACTGTTTTTT. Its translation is CASSIGRAPATNEKLFF.

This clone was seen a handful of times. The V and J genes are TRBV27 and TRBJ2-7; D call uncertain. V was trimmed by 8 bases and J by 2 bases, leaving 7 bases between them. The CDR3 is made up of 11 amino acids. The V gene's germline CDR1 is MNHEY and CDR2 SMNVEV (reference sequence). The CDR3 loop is CASRSTYEQYF. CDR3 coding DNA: TGTGCCAGCCGGTCAACCTACGAGCAGTACTTC.

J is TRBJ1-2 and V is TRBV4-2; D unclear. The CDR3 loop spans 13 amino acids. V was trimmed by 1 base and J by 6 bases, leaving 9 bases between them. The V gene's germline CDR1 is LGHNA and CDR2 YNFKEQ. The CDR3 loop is CASSQATSDGYTF. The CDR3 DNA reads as TGTGCCAGCAGCCAAGCGACAAGTGATGGCTACACCTTC.

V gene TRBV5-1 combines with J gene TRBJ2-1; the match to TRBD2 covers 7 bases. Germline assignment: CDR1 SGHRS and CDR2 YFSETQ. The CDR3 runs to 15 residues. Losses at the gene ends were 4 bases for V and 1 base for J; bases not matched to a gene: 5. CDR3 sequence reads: CASSLIAGSYNEQFF. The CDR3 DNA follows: TGCGCCAGCAGCCTAATAGCGGGTTCCTACAATGAGCAGTTCTTC.

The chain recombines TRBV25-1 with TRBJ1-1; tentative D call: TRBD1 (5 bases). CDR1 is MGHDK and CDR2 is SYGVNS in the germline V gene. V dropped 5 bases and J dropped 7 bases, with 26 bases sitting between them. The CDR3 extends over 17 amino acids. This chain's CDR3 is CASSPIEGRNTEGEAFF. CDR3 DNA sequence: TGTGCCAGCAGTCCGATTGAGGGGAGGAATACCGAAGGTGAAGCTTTCTTT.

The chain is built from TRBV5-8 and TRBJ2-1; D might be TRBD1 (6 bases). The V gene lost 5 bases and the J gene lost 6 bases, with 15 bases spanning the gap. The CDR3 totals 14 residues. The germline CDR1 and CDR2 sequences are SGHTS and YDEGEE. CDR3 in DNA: TGTGCCAGCAGAACAGGGAGTTCCCCCAATGAGCAGTTCTTC. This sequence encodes CASRTGSSPNEQFF.

The CDR3 DNA follows: TGTGCCAGCAGTGAAAAGCTTGGGCTAGCCAAAAACATTCAGTACTTC. As protein: CASSEKLGLAKNIQYF. The chain employs TRBV2 and TRBJ2-4; D ambiguous. The CDR3 length is 16 residues. Looked up from germline, CDR1 is SNHLY and CDR2 is FYNNEI. Trimming removed 2 bases at V and 0 bases at J, with 11 bases between.

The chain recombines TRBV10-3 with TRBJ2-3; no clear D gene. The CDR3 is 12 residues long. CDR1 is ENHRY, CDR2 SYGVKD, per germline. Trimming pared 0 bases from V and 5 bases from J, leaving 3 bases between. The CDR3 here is CAISESGDTQYF. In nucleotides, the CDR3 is TGTGCCATCAGTGAGTCCGGAGATACGCAGTATTTT.

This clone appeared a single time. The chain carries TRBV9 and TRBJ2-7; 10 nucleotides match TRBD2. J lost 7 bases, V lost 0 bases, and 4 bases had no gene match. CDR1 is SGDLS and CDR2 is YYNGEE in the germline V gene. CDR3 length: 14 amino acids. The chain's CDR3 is CASSVGLAGDEQYF. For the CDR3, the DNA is TGTGCCAGCAGCGTAGGCCTAGCGGGGGATGAGCAGTACTTC.

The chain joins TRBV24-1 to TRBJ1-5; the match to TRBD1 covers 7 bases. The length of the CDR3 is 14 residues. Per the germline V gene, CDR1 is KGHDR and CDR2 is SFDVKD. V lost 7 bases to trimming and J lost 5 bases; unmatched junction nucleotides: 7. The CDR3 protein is CATSPTGPDQPQHF. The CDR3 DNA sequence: TGTGCCACCAGCCCGACAGGGCCTGATCAGCCCCAGCATTTT.

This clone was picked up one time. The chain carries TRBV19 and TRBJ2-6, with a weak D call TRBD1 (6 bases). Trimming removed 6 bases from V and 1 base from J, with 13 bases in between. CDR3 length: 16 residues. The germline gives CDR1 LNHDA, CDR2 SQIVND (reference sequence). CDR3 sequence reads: CASSSTGQSGANVLTF. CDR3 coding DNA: TGTGCCAGTAGCTCTACAGGGCAGTCTGGGGCCAACGTCCTGACTTTC.

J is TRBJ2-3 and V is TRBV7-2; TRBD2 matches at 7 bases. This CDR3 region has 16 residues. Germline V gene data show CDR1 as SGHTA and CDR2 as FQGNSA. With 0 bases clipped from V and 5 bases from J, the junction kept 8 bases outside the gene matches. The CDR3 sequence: CASSLAGGQVGDTQYF. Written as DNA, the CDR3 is TGTGCCAGCAGCTTAGCGGGAGGGCAGGTGGGAGATACGCAGTATTTT.

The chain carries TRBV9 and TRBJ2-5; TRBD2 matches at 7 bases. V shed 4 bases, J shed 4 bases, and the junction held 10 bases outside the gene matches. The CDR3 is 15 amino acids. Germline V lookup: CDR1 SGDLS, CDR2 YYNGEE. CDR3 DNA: TGTGCCAGCAGCCCACTACTAGGCGGGAGAGAGACCCAGTACTTC. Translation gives CASSPLLGGRETQYF.